The 15 T cell receptor beta chains reported below all come from one sample, sequenced in a study of blood T cell repertoires in COVID-19. The method was immunoSEQ multiplex PCR; TCRdb's version includes in-frame clones alone and lacks a portion of them. This repertoire shows some 200,000 clones, roughly 90% found once; its top ten account for 0.53%. Sequences were obtained from peripheral blood. These receptors all come from a man aged 50 to 59 with acute or convalescent COVID-19.

The chain uses TRBV19 and TRBJ1-2; 7 bases agree with TRBD1. Per germline, CDR1 LNHDA and CDR2 SQIVND (reference sequence). Trimming at V came to 6 bases and at J to 0 bases, leaving 4 bases not matched to a gene. CDR3 size: 14 residues. This CDR3 is CASRNRGTNYGYTF. CDR3 DNA: TGTGCCAGTAGGAACAGGGGAACTAACTATGGCTACACCTTC.

This rearrangement joins TRBV28 to TRBJ2-7; 7 bases line up with TRBD2. Germline CDR1 reads MDHEN; CDR2 reads SYDVKM. CDR3 length: 13 amino acids. The V segment lost 7 bases and the J segment 5 bases; nucleotides outside the gene matches: 8. CDR3 protein: CASTQGGNDEQYV. DNA of the CDR3: TGTGCCAGCACCCAGGGAGGGAACGACGAGCAGTACGTC.

The rearrangement links TRBV7-3 to TRBJ2-4; 7 nucleotides line up with TRBD1. Germline V lookup: CDR1 SGHTA, CDR2 FQGTGA. Unmatched junction bases numbered 2, after V lost 4 bases and J lost 5 bases. The CDR3 totals 13 residues. CDR3 residues: CASSSGTENIQYF. The DNA of the CDR3 is TGTGCCAGCAGCTCCGGGACAGAAAACATTCAGTACTTC.

This chain links TRBV4-1 with TRBJ2-7, with 8 nucleotides matching TRBD1. The CDR3 covers 13 residues. J was trimmed by 5 bases and V by 5 bases; bases with no gene match: 5. Per the germline V gene, CDR1 is MGHRA and CDR2 is YSYEKL. This chain's CDR3 is CASSLDRDNEQYF. CDR3 coding DNA: TGCGCCAGCAGCTTGGACAGGGATAACGAGCAGTACTTC.

The rearrangement joins TRBV2 to TRBJ2-4; 9 bases fit TRBD2. The V gene end was trimmed by 7 bases and the J gene end by 6 bases; junction bases not matched to a gene: 13. The CDR3 totals 16 residues. Germline V lookup: CDR1 SNHLY, CDR2 FYNNEI. The CDR3 nucleotides are TGTGCCAGCATGGCTTCGAATGCGGGGGGGATAAACATTCAGTACTTC. This encodes CASMASNAGGINIQYF.

This chain joins TRBV5-4 and TRBJ2-2; 9 bases line up with TRBD2. J gave up 0 bases and V 0 bases, and 0 bases lay outside the gene matches. Germline V lookup: CDR1 SGHNT, CDR2 YYREEE (reference sequence). The CDR3 runs to 16 residues. The CDR3 DNA is TGTGCCAGCAGCTTGGGACTAGCGGCGAACACCGGGGAGCTGTTTTTT. Its protein product is CASSLGLAANTGELFF. Full variable domain (rest looked up from reference TRBV5-4 and TRBJ2-2): ETGVTQSPTHLIKTRGQQVTLRCSSQSGHNTVSWYQQALGQGPQFIFQYYREEENGRGNFPPRFSGLQFPNYSSELNVNALELDDSALYLCASSLGLAANTGELFFGEGSRLTVL.

This clone was found once. This chain uses TRBV6-6 with TRBJ1-5; D is possibly TRBD1 (6 bases). With 7 bases removed from V and 1 base from J, the gap between germline ends came to 14 bases. CDR3 length equals 15 residues. Germline V gives CDR1 MNHNY, CDR2 SVGAGI (reference sequence). The chain's CDR3 is CASTQGRGSNQPQHF. The CDR3 bases are TGTGCCAGCACCCAAGGCAGGGGAAGCAATCAGCCCCAGCATTTT.

The rearrangement joins TRBV19 to TRBJ1-6, with no clear D. CDR3 size: 14 residues. From germline, CDR1 is LNHDA and CDR2 SQIVND (reference sequence). V was trimmed by 5 bases and J by 7 bases, leaving 12 bases between them. This CDR3 reads CASSAPAGNSPLHF. In nucleotides, the CDR3 is TGTGCCAGTAGTGCCCCCGCGGGGAATTCACCCCTCCACTTT.

This clone was counted only a few times. The V gene is TRBV29-1, the J gene TRBJ2-5; D gene ambiguous. V gave up 4 bases and J gave up 1 base, with 7 bases separating them. Germline V gene lookup returns CDR1 SQVTM and CDR2 ANQGSEA. This CDR3 region has 12 residues. The DNA for the CDR3 is TGCAGCGTTGGTACTGCCCAAGAGACCCAGTACTTC. This translates into CSVGTAQETQYF.

This clone was seen a handful of times. The CDR3 DNA is TGTGCCAGCAGCAAAGGAGGCATAGACAGGGGTGTTCAGCCCCAGCATTTT. It is translated as CASSKGGIDRGVQPQHF. V usage is TRBV21-1 and J usage is TRBJ1-5; TRBD1, the D gene given by the table, was not confirmed from the DNA. TRBV21-1 is flagged as a pseudogene. The CDR3 covers 17 residues.

The chain has TRBV11-1 and TRBJ2-5; D perhaps matches TRBD1 (6 bases). CDR1 is SGHAT, CDR2 FQDESV, per germline (reference sequence). The ends were cut back, 5 bases at V and 4 bases at J, with 17 bases in the middle. The CDR3 extends over 15 amino acids. The CDR3: CASSRQQGSGETQYF. CDR3 DNA: TGTGCCAGCAGCCGTCAACAGGGAAGCGGAGAGACCCAGTACTTC.

The chain couples TRBV7-8 to TRBJ2-7, with TRBD2 identical over 10 bases. Germline V gene data show CDR1 as SGHVS and CDR2 as FQNEAQ. This CDR3 has 15 amino acids. V was pared by 5 bases and J by 2 bases, with 6 bases of the junction left unmatched. The CDR3 DNA sequence: TGTGCCAGCAGCCCAGGGACTAGCGCCGCCTACGAGCAGTACGTC. Translating gives CASSPGTSAAYEQYV.

This clone was picked up one time. The chain has TRBV29-1 and TRBJ2-7, with 8 bases lining up with TRBD2. The CDR3 length is 11 residues. The germline V gene encodes CDR1 SQVTM and CDR2 ANQGSEA. J was trimmed by 5 bases and V by 4 bases; bases with no gene match: 1. CDR3 bases: TGCAGCGTTGGACTAGCGAACGAGCAGTACTTC. Translated: CSVGLANEQYF.

The chain has TRBV18 and TRBJ2-5; 11 bases align to TRBD1. CDR3 size: 16 residues. V shed 3 bases, J shed 2 bases, and the junction held 5 bases outside the gene matches. Germline CDR1 is KGHSH and CDR2 is LQKENI. The CDR3: CASSPTGQGVQETQYF. The CDR3 DNA reads TGTGCCAGCTCACCCACGGGACAGGGGGTACAAGAGACCCAGTACTTC.

The chain carries TRBV9 and TRBJ2-7; perhaps TRBD1 as D (5 bases). Germline CDR1 and CDR2: SGDLS and YYNGEE. The CDR3 spans 13 residues. Trimming stripped 1 base from V and 7 bases from J, with 12 bases between. Here the CDR3 reads CASSVSSAGEQYF. The CDR3 bases are TGTGCCAGCAGCGTAAGTTCGGCAGGGGAGCAGTACTTC.